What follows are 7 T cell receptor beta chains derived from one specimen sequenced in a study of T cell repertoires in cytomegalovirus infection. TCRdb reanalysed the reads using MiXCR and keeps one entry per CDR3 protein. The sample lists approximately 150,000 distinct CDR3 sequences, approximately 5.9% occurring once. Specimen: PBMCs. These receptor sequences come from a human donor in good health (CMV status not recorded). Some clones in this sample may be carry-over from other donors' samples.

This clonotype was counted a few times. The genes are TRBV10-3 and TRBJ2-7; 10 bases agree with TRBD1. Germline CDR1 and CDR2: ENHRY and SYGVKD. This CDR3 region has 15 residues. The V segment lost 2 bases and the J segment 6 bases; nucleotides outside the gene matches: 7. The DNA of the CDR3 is TGTGCCATCAGTGAGCCCTGGGACAGGGGAGGCGAGCAGTACTTC. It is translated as CAISEPWDRGGEQYF.

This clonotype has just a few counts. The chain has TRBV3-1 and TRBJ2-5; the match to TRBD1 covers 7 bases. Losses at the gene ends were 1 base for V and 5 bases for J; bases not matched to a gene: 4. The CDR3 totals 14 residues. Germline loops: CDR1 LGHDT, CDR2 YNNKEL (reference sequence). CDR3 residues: CASSQGTGEETQYF. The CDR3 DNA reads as TGTGCCAGCAGCCAAGGTACAGGGGAGGAGACCCAGTACTTC.

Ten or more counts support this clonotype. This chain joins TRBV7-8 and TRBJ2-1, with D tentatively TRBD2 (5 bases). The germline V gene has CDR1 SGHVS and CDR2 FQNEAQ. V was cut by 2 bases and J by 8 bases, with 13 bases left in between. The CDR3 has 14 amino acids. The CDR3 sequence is CASSLSGSGHEQFF. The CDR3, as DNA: TGTGCCAGCAGCTTATCGGGGAGTGGTCATGAGCAGTTCTTC.

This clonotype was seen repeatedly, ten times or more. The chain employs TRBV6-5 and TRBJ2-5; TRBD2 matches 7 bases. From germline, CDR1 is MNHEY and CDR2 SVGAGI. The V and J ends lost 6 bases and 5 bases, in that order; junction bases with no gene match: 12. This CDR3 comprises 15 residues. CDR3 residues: CASRGLRGNAETQYF. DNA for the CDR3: TGTGCCAGCAGGGGACTGCGGGGGAACGCCGAGACCCAGTACTTC.

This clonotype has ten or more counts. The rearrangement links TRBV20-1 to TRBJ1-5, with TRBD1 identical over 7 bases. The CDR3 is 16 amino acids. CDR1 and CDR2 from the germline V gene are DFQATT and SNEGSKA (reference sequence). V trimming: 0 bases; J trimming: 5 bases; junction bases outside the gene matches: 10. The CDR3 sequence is CSARDMGQGGDQPQHF. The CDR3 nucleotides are TGCAGTGCTAGAGATATGGGTCAGGGGGGTGATCAGCCCCAGCATTTT.

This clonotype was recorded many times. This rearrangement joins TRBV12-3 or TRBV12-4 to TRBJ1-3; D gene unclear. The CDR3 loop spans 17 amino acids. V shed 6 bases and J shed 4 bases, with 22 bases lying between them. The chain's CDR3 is CASSLDTPYATGNTIYF. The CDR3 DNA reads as TGTGCCAGCAGCCTCGACACTCCTTATGCGACCGGAAACACCATATATTTT.

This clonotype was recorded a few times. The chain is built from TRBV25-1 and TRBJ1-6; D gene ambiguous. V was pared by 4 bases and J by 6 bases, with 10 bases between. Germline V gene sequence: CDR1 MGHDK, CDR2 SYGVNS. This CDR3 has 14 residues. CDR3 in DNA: TGTGCCAGCAGTGCCTCCTCTTTTAATTCACCCCTCCACTTT. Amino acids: CASSASSFNSPLHF.